These 10 T cell receptor beta chains came from one sample sequenced in a study of cytomegalovirus exposure and HLA in healthy donors. With 60 Vbeta and 13 Jbeta primers, the PCR was carried out. Method: immunoSEQ multiplex PCR; TCRdb's copy keeps in-frame clones and lacks some. The sample records about 150,000 clones, approximately 80% being singletons. The material sequenced was PBMCs. Receptors were obtained from a woman in her thirties or forties in good health and CMV-seronegative.

This clone was observed a handful of times. The V and J genes are TRBV4-1 and TRBJ2-1; 7 bases line up with TRBD2. The length of the CDR3 is 18 residues. CDR1 MGHRA and CDR2 YSYEKL come from the germline V gene. The V and J ends lost 0 bases and 7 bases, in that order; junction bases with no gene match: 15. The CDR3 sequence is CASSQDPGTTQLRNEQFF. The CDR3 DNA reads TGCGCCAGCAGCCAAGATCCAGGGACTACCCAGCTTCGGAATGAGCAGTTCTTC.

This chain joins TRBV5-1 and TRBJ2-3, with TRBD2 matching 11 bases. CDR1 is SGHRS, CDR2 YFSETQ, per germline. The CDR3 contains 16 residues. Germline trimming cut 4 bases from V and 4 bases from J; bases unmatched to any gene: 8. The chain's CDR3 is CASSQVAGGRADTQYF. The CDR3 DNA reads TGCGCCAGCAGCCAAGTAGCGGGAGGGAGGGCAGATACGCAGTATTTT.

V and J are TRBV30 and TRBJ2-5, with 7 bases lining up with TRBD1. The CDR3 is made up of 12 amino acids. With V trimmed by 2 bases and J by 4 bases, 1 base remained unmatched. CDR1 and CDR2 (germline): GTSNPN, SVGIG (reference sequence). CDR3 protein: CAWSRQGETQYF. In DNA form, the CDR3 reads TGTGCCTGGAGTCGACAGGGAGAGACCCAGTACTTC.

This chain connects TRBV7-8 to TRBJ2-2; the match to TRBD2 covers 7 bases. This CDR3 comprises 15 residues. Germline trimming cut 1 base from V and 5 bases from J; bases unmatched to any gene: 4. Per germline, CDR1 SGHVS and CDR2 FQNEAQ. Written as DNA, the CDR3 is TGTGCCAGCAGCTTAGGGCGCGGGGGTACCGGGGAGCTGTTTTTT. Amino acid sequence: CASSLGRGGTGELFF.

The chain employs TRBV4-2 and TRBJ2-5; maybe TRBD2 (6 bases). The length of the CDR3 is 17 residues. Trimming took off 1 base at V and 2 bases at J, with 17 bases between the two ends. Germline lookup yields CDR1 LGHNA and CDR2 YNFKEQ. CDR3: CASSQATGGGTQETQYF. CDR3 bases: TGTGCCAGCAGCCAAGCCACCGGTGGGGGGACGCAAGAGACCCAGTACTTC.

The CDR3 nucleotides read TGTGCCAGCAGCCCGCAAGTACAGGGAAACACTGAAGCTTTCTTT. Amino acids: CASSPQVQGNTEAFF. J is TRBJ1-1 and V is TRBV4-2; tentative D call: TRBD1 (6 bases). The CDR3 totals 15 residues. CDR1 is LGHNA and CDR2 is YNFKEQ in the germline V gene. V lost 4 bases, J lost 2 bases, and 14 bases lay in between.

V is TRBV5-4 and J is TRBJ1-2; D gene uncertain. Germline V CDR1 and CDR2: SGHNT, YYREEE (reference sequence). V was shortened by 1 base and J by 1 base, with 14 bases between the two germline ends. The CDR3 length is 16 residues. The DNA of the CDR3 is TGTGCCAGCAGCTTGTCCAGCGTCGCACATAACTATGGCTACACCTTC. Translation: CASSLSSVAHNYGYTF.

This chain joins TRBV7-8 and TRBJ2-7; 13 nucleotides line up with TRBD2. This CDR3 is built from 15 residues. The V segment lost 5 bases and the J segment 6 bases; nucleotides outside the gene matches: 7. Germline V gene sequence: CDR1 SGHVS, CDR2 FQNEAQ. CDR3 bases: TGTGCCAGCAGCCCCCGGACTAGCGGGAGTGGCGAGCAGTACTTC. Translating it yields CASSPRTSGSGEQYF.

The chain is built from TRBV12-5 and TRBJ2-1, with 8 positions matching TRBD2. CDR3 length equals 18 residues. Germline V CDR1 and CDR2: LGHNT, FRNRAP. V dropped 3 bases and J dropped 1; count of bases not matched to a gene: 11. In nucleotides, the CDR3 is TGTGCTAGTGGTTTAAGTCCGCTAAGCGGGGGATCCTACAATGAGCAGTTCTTC. It yields the protein CASGLSPLSGGSYNEQFF.

The gene calls are TRBV5-1 and TRBJ2-3; 8 bases map to TRBD2. The CDR3 spans 16 residues. V lost 4 bases, J lost 6 bases, and 13 bases stayed unmatched. The germline CDR1 and CDR2 sequences are SGHRS and YFSETQ. The CDR3, as DNA: TGCGCCAGCAGCGCGGGGGGAGCGGGGGTGAAGGATACGCAGTATTTT. Residues: CASSAGGAGVKDTQYF. The whole variable domain, filled in from reference TRBV5-1 and TRBJ2-3, reads KAGVTQTPRYLIKTRGQQVTLSCSPISGHRSVSWYQQTPGQGLQFLFEYFSETQRNKGNFPGRFSGRQFSNSRSEMNVSTLELGDSALYLCASSAGGAGVKDTQYFGPGTRLTVL.